Reported below is one T cell receptor beta chain. The germline gives CDR1 SGHAT, CDR2 FQNNGV. V was pared by 5 bases and J by 2 bases, with 6 bases of the junction left unmatched. This CDR3 has 15 amino acids. The repertoire was sequenced with immunoSEQ multiplex PCR; TCRdb's copy has only in-frame clones and lacks some. Here the sample spans roughly 110,000 clones, about 90% being singletons. The data were obtained in a study of T cell changes during pregnancy in multiple sclerosis. The clonotype originates from a female donor with multiple sclerosis, enrolled in a pregnancy study. The chain combines TRBV11-2 with TRBJ1-3; 7 positions match TRBD1. This specimen was peripheral blood, taken before pregnancy. The CDR3 DNA follows: TGTGCCAGCAGCCCGACAGGGTTCACTGGAAACACCATATATTTT. Amino acid sequence: CASSPTGFTGNTIYF.